Below, one TCR beta chain is given with its context. The target antigen is unknown. Stated time point: blood 4 weeks post-SBRT, at nephrectomy. Treatment indicated: 15 Gy SBRT to primary tumor, nephrectomy 4 weeks later. Nephrectomy followed 15 Gy stereotactic body radiation by 4 weeks. After SBRT, blood was collected at 2 and 4 weeks, plus baseline. Assay: immunoSEQ multiplex PCR; the TCRdb copy retains only in-frame clones and omits some. This table holds about 78,000 clones, 80% to 90% found once. The CDR3 length is 15 residues. Between the trimmed V and J ends, which lost 4 bases and 1 base, there was a span of 12 bases. CDR1 and CDR2 (germline): SGDLS, YYNGEE. The data derive from a study of radiation and T cells in renal cell carcinoma. Notes on the study in general: From baseline, blood top tumor clonotypes peaked at 2 weeks post-radiation.

The source was blood, collected from a patient whose treatment included radiotherapy and nephrectomy. The TCR comes from a woman aged 70 to 79 with renal cell carcinoma. The genes are TRBV9 and TRBJ1-3; the D gene is possibly TRBD1 (5 bases). The CDR3 coding sequence is TGTGCCAGCAGCAACCGTCAGGGTTCTGGAAACACCATATATTTT. This codes for CASSNRQGSGNTIYF.